This T cell receptor (beta chain) was recorded in a study of blood T cell repertoires in COVID-19. Across the whole study: Acute and convalescent COVID-19 specimens originated in the United States, Italy and Spain. Nucleic acid was either cDNA or gDNA, and it came from T cells, B-cell-depleted T cells, or PBMCs.

Authors' analysis steps: Amplification from reference gene primers served as the basis for estimated nucleated cell counts. Sequenced by immunoSEQ multiplex PCR; TCRdb stores in-frame clones only, minus some. V and J calls and clone size are as listed in that table; D and trimming were resolved from the DNA. The sample carries around 32,000 clones, 65% to 90% recorded once. Sequenced sample: peripheral blood. The TCR originated in a woman of 80 years or more with active or convalescent COVID-19.

CDR3 in DNA: TGTGCCAGCTCACCATATAGCGGAGGGGAAGAGACCCAGTACTTC. Translating gives CASSPYSGGEETQYF. The chain couples TRBV18 to TRBJ2-5, with a possible D match to TRBD2 (6 bases). CDR1 and CDR2 (germline): KGHSH, LQKENI. The CDR3 loop spans 15 amino acids. Trimming took 2 bases from V and 3 from J, leaving 13 bases between them.